This passage covers 17 T cell receptor beta chains from one sample sequenced in a study of response to subunit inactivated influenza vaccine. TCRdb processed the RT-PCR reads anew with MiXCR; each CDR3 protein has one entry. The table lists 450,000 to 600,000 distinct CDR3 sequences, 7.2% of them singletons, with 10% to 15% in the top ten. Sequenced here: PBMCs from blood, sampled about 23 months after vaccination. These receptors were taken from a man between 45 and 75 years old who received an inactivated influenza vaccine.

This clonotype appeared many times. The chain uses TRBV7-8 and TRBJ1-2; D is possibly TRBD1 (6 bases). The CDR3 contains 15 residues. Deletions cut 5 bases from V and 2 bases from J, with 15 bases between. CDR1 is SGHVS and CDR2 is FQNEAQ in the germline V gene. CDR3 bases: TGTGCCAGCAGCCGAGATGGGGGGCGGAACTATGGCTACACCTTC. It yields the protein CASSRDGGRNYGYTF.

V usage is TRBV7-6 and J usage is TRBJ1-6; D is unresolved. This CDR3 has 15 amino acids. V lost 1 base and J 7 bases, leaving 11 bases between the germline ends. Germline V gene lookup returns CDR1 SGHVS and CDR2 FNYEAQ. In nucleotides, the CDR3 is TGTGCCAGCAGCTTAGGACCCACCTGGAATTCACCCCTCCACTTT. Translating gives CASSLGPTWNSPLHF.

The chain links TRBV19 to TRBJ1-5; D is perhaps TRBD1 (5 bases). The ends were cut back, 7 bases at V and 4 bases at J, with 17 bases in the middle. The CDR3 is made up of 15 amino acids. CDR1 is LNHDA and CDR2 is SQIVND in the germline V gene (reference sequence). The CDR3 protein is CASTPAGPINQPQHF. CDR3 bases: TGTGCCAGTACTCCTGCGGGGCCCATTAATCAGCCCCAGCATTTT.

This clonotype was observed a handful of times. The chain employs TRBV20-1 and TRBJ2-2, with D perhaps given as TRBD1 or TRBD2 (5 bases each). Germline V gene data show CDR1 as DFQATT and CDR2 as SNEGSKA (reference sequence). The V and J ends lost 4 bases and 4 bases respectively, with 13 bases between them. The CDR3 consists of 14 residues. The CDR3: CSANRDRRTGELFF. CDR3 DNA: TGCAGTGCTAACCGGGACCGTCGCACCGGGGAGCTGTTTTTT.

The chain couples TRBV5-5 to TRBJ2-5, with 7 bases fitting TRBD2. Germline loops: CDR1 SGHKS, CDR2 YYEKEE (reference sequence). Germline trimming cut 0 bases from V and 4 bases from J; bases unmatched to any gene: 3. The CDR3 runs to 14 residues. The DNA for the CDR3 is TGTGCCAGCAGCTTGGGCGGGGGTATAGAGACCCAGTACTTC. Translation gives CASSLGGGIETQYF.

In this sample, this clonotype turned up many times. This chain connects TRBV7-9 to TRBJ1-5; D remains ambiguous. This CDR3 comprises 13 residues. The V and J ends lost 2 bases and 8 bases respectively, with 10 bases between them. The germline CDR1 and CDR2 sequences are SEHNR and FQNEAQ (reference sequence). The CDR3 DNA sequence: TGTGCCAGCAGCTTACTAGGGCGGGAGCCCCAGCATTTT. Its translation: CASSLLGREPQHF.

The chain uses TRBV9 and TRBJ2-3; TRBD2 is a possible D gene (5 bases). Germline assignment: CDR1 SGDLS and CDR2 YYNGEE. The CDR3 covers 13 residues. V was cut by 2 bases and J by 3 bases, with 7 bases left in between. CDR3 DNA: TGTGCCAGCAGCGTGGGAGAGACAGATACGCAGTATTTT. As protein: CASSVGETDTQYF.

This clonotype was observed a few times. The chain is built from TRBV6-5 and TRBJ2-3, with D unclear. Per germline, CDR1 MNHEY and CDR2 SVGAGI. The CDR3 has 17 amino acids. Between the trimmed V and J ends, which lost 2 bases and 1 base, there was a span of 16 bases. CDR3 loop: CASSYGNTVAGTDTQYF. CDR3 nucleotide sequence: TGTGCCAGCAGTTACGGGAACACGGTCGCTGGCACAGATACGCAGTATTTT.

In its sample, this clonotype was seen many times. The chain combines TRBV2 with TRBJ2-1; the D gene is possibly TRBD2 (6 bases). Per the germline V gene, CDR1 is SNHLY and CDR2 is FYNNEI. V lost 7 bases and J lost 10, with 8 bases in between. The CDR3 has 10 amino acids. The CDR3 here is CASTLAEQFF. The CDR3 nucleotides are TGTGCCAGCACGCTAGCGGAGCAGTTCTTC.

The chain links TRBV27 to TRBJ2-1, with 8 bases fitting TRBD1. Looked up from germline, CDR1 is MNHEY and CDR2 is SMNVEV (reference sequence). Trimming at V came to 3 bases and at J to 7 bases, leaving 14 bases not matched to a gene. The length of the CDR3 is 17 residues. CDR3 protein: CASSFPLPWTGSNEQFF. CDR3 in DNA: TGTGCCAGCAGTTTCCCCCTCCCTTGGACAGGGAGTAATGAGCAGTTCTTC.

This clonotype appeared many times. The gene calls are TRBV4-1 and TRBJ2-3; 16 bases align to TRBD2. V dropped 4 bases and J dropped 4; count of bases not matched to a gene: 11. Per germline, CDR1 MGHRA and CDR2 YSYEKL. The CDR3 totals 19 residues. The CDR3: CASSRSPGTSGGASDTQYF. The CDR3 DNA reads TGCGCCAGCAGCCGATCTCCCGGGACTAGCGGGGGGGCTTCAGATACGCAGTATTTT.

This clonotype showed up just a few times. The J gene is TRBJ1-6, the V gene TRBV7-3; no clear D. Germline-derived CDR1 and CDR2 are SGHTA and FQGTGA. The CDR3 has 15 residues. The V and J ends lost 0 bases and 8 bases respectively, with 11 bases between them. CDR3 region: CASSLTGKRDSPLHF. The CDR3 region has the DNA TGTGCCAGCAGCTTAACGGGGAAGCGGGATTCACCCCTCCACTTT.

This chain uses TRBV6-2 or TRBV6-3 with TRBJ2-6; the D is unclear. The CDR3 contains 16 residues. CDR1 is MNHEY, CDR2 SVGEGT, per germline. V lost 1 base to trimming and J lost 0 bases, with 7 bases between them. The chain's CDR3 is CASSYLGVSGANVLTF. In DNA, the CDR3 is TGTGCCAGCAGTTACTTAGGCGTCTCTGGGGCCAACGTCCTGACTTTC.

Comments on this clonotype: The junction differs from germline at one of its ends, possibly a read error. The chain's CDR3 is CPSSPGTASYNEQFF. CDR3 nucleotides: TGTCCCAGCAGCCCTGGGACCGCTTCCTACAATGAGCAGTTCTTC. The chain uses TRBV27 and TRBJ2-1; tentatively, D is TRBD1 or TRBD2 (5 bases each). Germline CDR1 and CDR2: MNHEY and SMNVEV (reference sequence). The CDR3 has 15 amino acids.

CDR3 in DNA: TGTGCCATCCGAGGGTACCCGGACACTAAAGTGGAGCAGTTCTTC. This codes for CAIRGYPDTKVEQFF. The chain combines TRBV10-3 with TRBJ2-1; D may be TRBD1 or TRBD2 (5 bases each). The CDR3 sequence is 15 residues long. The germline V and J ends were trimmed by 8 bases and 10 bases, with 24 bases remaining between them. The germline V gene encodes CDR1 ENHRY and CDR2 SYGVKD.

The rearrangement links TRBV4-1 to TRBJ2-7, with 7 bases identical to TRBD1. Germline V gene sequence: CDR1 MGHRA, CDR2 YSYEKL. The V gene end was trimmed by 3 bases and the J gene end by 0 bases; junction bases not matched to a gene: 5. CDR3 length: 15 amino acids. The DNA of the CDR3 is TGCGCCAGCAGCCAGGGACAGACCAACTCCTACGAGCAGTACTTC. It encodes CASSQGQTNSYEQYF.

The sample holds many counts of this clonotype. The genes are TRBV20-1 and TRBJ2-1, with 8 bases lining up with TRBD2. The germline CDR1 and CDR2 sequences are DFQATT and SNEGSKA (reference sequence). The CDR3 is 17 amino acids. J was trimmed by 0 bases and V by 3 bases; bases with no gene match: 10. The CDR3 loop is CSASLRAGELSYNEQFF. CDR3 sequence (DNA): TGCAGTGCTAGTCTCCGAGCGGGAGAGCTCTCCTACAATGAGCAGTTCTTC.